The clone carrying this TCR beta chain was seen many times. This specimen comes from a study of T cells in Graves' hyperthyroidism and ophthalmopathy. Amplified TCR beta CDR3 regions derived from RNA transcripts. First-round RT-PCR targeting the TCR CDR3 was performed with the HTBI primer set. TCRdb recomputed calls from the multiplex PCR reads with MiXCR, one row per CDR3 protein. This table holds 300,000 or so distinct CDR3 sequences, under 25% found once. V trimming: 4 bases; J trimming: 6 bases; junction bases outside the gene matches: 7. The CDR3 totals 16 residues. Germline V gives CDR1 SGHAT, CDR2 FQNNGV. Patients having uncontrolled infection, another autoimmune disease, pregnancy or lactation were not included. Diagnoses were established using clinical symptoms, serum thyroxine and TRAb, thyroid ultrasound and orbital computed tomography. From more than 8 ml of fresh peripheral blood, PBMCs were isolated.

The V and J genes are TRBV11-2 and TRBJ2-5, with 14 bases lining up with TRBD2. This sequence was found in a woman aged 45-59 years with Graves' hyperthyroidism. Sequenced: blood. The CDR3 nucleotides are TGTGCCAGCAGCTCGTCGACTAGCGGGAGGGAAAAGACCCAGTACTTC. It translates to CASSSSTSGREKTQYF.